This is a list of T cell receptor beta chains from one sample in a study of cytomegalovirus exposure and HLA in healthy donors. The protocol was immunoSEQ multiplex PCR, while the TCRdb copy is restricted to in-frame clones and leaves out a portion. Counted here are 300,000 to 400,000 clones, over 75% occurring once; the ten biggest clones make up approximately 0.95%. The specimen was PBMCs. Every receptor here comes from a man aged 25 to 40 in good health and CMV-seronegative. The CDR3 runs from the conserved cysteine through the conserved F or W.

v_call: TRBV27
j_call: TRBJ1-2
cdr3_length: 14
cdr3_aa: CASSLHPQGRGYTF

v_call: TRBV7-9
j_call: TRBJ1-3
cdr3_length: 14
cdr3_aa: CATGWVNSGNTIYF

v_call: TRBV7-9
j_call: TRBJ2-3
cdr3_length: 15
cdr3_aa: CASSITGTSGGTQYF

v_call: TRBV19
j_call: TRBJ1-6
cdr3_length: 10
cdr3_aa: CASIGGTLHF

v_call: TRBV7-8
j_call: TRBJ1-2
cdr3_length: 13
cdr3_aa: CASTKTGGYGYTF

v_call: TRBV11-2
j_call: TRBJ1-4
cdr3_length: 14
cdr3_aa: CASSPGQPGEKLFF

v_call: TRBV9
j_call: TRBJ2-7
cdr3_length: 15
cdr3_aa: CASSARTGSNDEQYF

v_call: TRBV7-6
j_call: TRBJ1-6
cdr3_length: 15
cdr3_aa: CASSLTGTGGSPLHF

v_call: TRBV5-4
j_call: TRBJ2-1
cdr3_length: 17
cdr3_aa: CASSPRNRGVSYNEQFF

v_call: TRBV18
j_call: TRBJ2-2
cdr3_length: 17
cdr3_aa: CASSPPEATGETGELFF

v_call: TRBV15
j_call: TRBJ2-3
cdr3_length: 14
cdr3_aa: CATSRTGNTDTQYF